This is a list of T cell receptor beta chains from one sample in a study of cytomegalovirus exposure and HLA in healthy donors. Generated by immunoSEQ multiplex PCR, the TCRdb table keeps only in-frame clones and is missing some. This table has approximately 82,000 clones, roughly 95% appearing once. Sequencing was carried out using PBMCs. The receptors derive from a woman aged 18-29 years in good health and CMV-seronegative. Both conserved end residues are part of each CDR3. D genes are given only for firm matches. Some rows mark clone size as missing; the rest say once, few, many or name a class of expanded clone.

abundance	v_gene	len	d_gene	j_gene	CDR3nt	CDR3aa
once	TRBV29-1	15	-	TRBJ2-2	TGCAGCGTTGAGGGACGGGGGTCGAACACCGGGGAGCTGTTTTTT	CSVEGRGSNTGELFF
-	TRBV5-6	15	-	TRBJ2-3	TGTGCCAGCAGCTCGGACAGAACTAGCACAGATACGCAGTATTTT	CASSSDRTSTDTQYF
-	TRBV6-5	13	-	TRBJ2-7	TGTGCCAGCACTCCCCCAGGCCAAGGCGAGCAGTACTTC	CASTPPGQGEQYF
-	TRBV6-5	13	-	TRBJ1-5	TGTGCCAGCAGTTACTCACCTACCCAGCCCCAGCATTTT	CASSYSPTQPQHF
-	TRBV7-9	13	TRBD2	TRBJ2-7	TGTGCCAGCAGCTCGGGACTAGCCTACGAGCAGTACTTC	CASSSGLAYEQYF
-	TRBV5-6	15	TRBD1	TRBJ2-1	TGTGCCAGCAGTCCCCGGACAGGCCGGTGGGATGAGCAGTTCTTC	CASSPRTGRWDEQFF
-	TRBV4-1	17	TRBD1	TRBJ1-2	TGCGCCAGCAGCCAAGGGGGTGGGGGGACAGGGGTTTATGGCTACACCTTC	CASSQGGGGTGVYGYTF
-	TRBV6-6	13	-	TRBJ1-2	TGTGCCAGCAGTTATGGGGGCGGCTATGGCTACACCTTC	CASSYGGGYGYTF
-	TRBV5-4	15	TRBD2	TRBJ2-1	TGTGCCAGCAGCTTCTCTATAGCGGGACTCAATGAGCAGTTCTTC	CASSFSIAGLNEQFF
-	TRBV27	15	-	TRBJ2-3	TGTGCCAGCAGTTTAGCCAGGGTCAGGACAGATACGCAGTATTTT	CASSLARVRTDTQYF
-	TRBV28	16	TRBD2	TRBJ2-1	TGTGCCAGCAGTTTATATAGAGGAGCGGGAATAAATGAGCAGTTCTTC	CASSLYRGAGINEQFF
-	TRBV7-8	14	-	TRBJ2-5	TGTGCCAGCAGACCGGGACTGGGAAAAGAGACCCAGTACTTC	CASRPGLGKETQYF
-	TRBV27	15	TRBD1	TRBJ2-7	TGTGCCAGCAGTTCCCTCACAGGGGATCCCTACGAGCAGTACTTC	CASSSLTGDPYEQYF
-	TRBV6-1	14	-	TRBJ2-3	TGTGCCAGCAGTGAAGCGTCCGGCACAGATACGCAGTATTTT	CASSEASGTDTQYF
-	TRBV20-1	11	TRBD1	TRBJ1-2	TGCAGTCCCTTCGGGACAGGTTTCAACACCTTC	CSPFGTGFNTF
-	TRBV5-1	14	TRBD2	TRBJ2-7	TGCGCCAGCAGCTTGGGACTAGCGGGAGCCGAGCAGTACTTC	CASSLGLAGAEQYF
once	TRBV7-9	14	TRBD1	TRBJ1-1	TGTGCCAGCAGCTTAGTGCAGGGGGCAACTGAAGCTTTCTTT	CASSLVQGATEAFF
once	TRBV5-1	17	TRBD2	TRBJ2-7	TGCGCCAGCAGCGCACGTTCCGGGACTAGCGGGACTTACGAGCAGTACTTC	CASSARSGTSGTYEQYF
-	TRBV29-1	13	TRBD1	TRBJ2-5	TGCAGCGCCCTAGGGACAGGGAGAGAGACCCAGTACTTC	CSALGTGRETQYF
-	TRBV9	14	-	TRBJ1-4	TGTGCCAGCAGCGTATCCAGGTTAAATGAAAAACTGTTTTTT	CASSVSRLNEKLFF
-	TRBV7-9	12	-	TRBJ1-1	TGTGCCAGCAGCTACAGAGACACTGAAGCTTTCTTT	CASSYRDTEAFF
-	TRBV9	14	-	TRBJ1-2	TGTGCCAGCAGCGTAGACCAGGGCATCTATGGCTACACCTTC	CASSVDQGIYGYTF
-	TRBV11-3	11	-	TRBJ2-3	TGTGCCAGCAGCGAGGGAGGTACGCAGTATTTT	CASSEGGTQYF
-	TRBV19	16	TRBD2	TRBJ2-3	TGTGCCAGTCAGCCCACTAGCGGGAGTGTCACAGATACGCAGTATTTT	CASQPTSGSVTDTQYF
-	TRBV2	13	-	TRBJ2-1	TGTGCCAGCAGTGGCCTAGCGAGGAATGAGCAGTTCTTC	CASSGLARNEQFF
-	TRBV6-6	16	-	TRBJ1-4	TGTGCCAGCAGTTACCCTAACCTGGCAACTAATGAAAAACTGTTTTTT	CASSYPNLATNEKLFF
-	TRBV2	10	-	TRBJ1-2	TGTGCCAGATTATCGGGTCTTCGCACCTTC	CARLSGLRTF
-	TRBV27	13	-	TRBJ1-2	TGTGCCAGCAGTTTCTCAGGGGAAGGTGGCTACACCTTC	CASSFSGEGGYTF
-	TRBV5-8	15	TRBD1	TRBJ1-2	TGTGCCAGCAGCTTGGCCGGGACAGAAGACTATGGCTACACCTTC	CASSLAGTEDYGYTF
-	TRBV5-1	14	TRBD1	TRBJ1-3	TGCGCCAGCAGCTCGACAGGGGTCGGAAACACCATATATTTT	CASSSTGVGNTIYF
-	TRBV25-1	14	TRBD1	TRBJ1-4	TGTGCCAGCAGTGAATTGGGGACAGGCGAAAAACTGTTTTTT	CASSELGTGEKLFF
once	TRBV27	14	-	TRBJ1-1	TGTGCCAGCAGTTTAATTTCCGGGGACACTGAAGCTTTCTTT	CASSLISGDTEAFF
-	TRBV27	16	TRBD2	TRBJ2-7	TGTGCCAGCAGTACCTTGGGGGCGGGAGGGCAGAGGTGGCAGTACTTC	CASSTLGAGGQRWQYF
-	TRBV19	14	-	TRBJ2-3	TGTGCCAGTAGTATCAGGGGCCCCACAGATACGCAGTATTTT	CASSIRGPTDTQYF
-	TRBV11-3	16	TRBD2	TRBJ2-2	TGTGCCAGCAGCCCCCAAGCGGGGGAGATCACCGGGGAGCTGTTTTTT	CASSPQAGEITGELFF
-	TRBV9	15	TRBD2	TRBJ2-2	TGTGCCAGCAGCAAGACTAGCGGGGTGTCGGGGGAGCTGTTTTTT	CASSKTSGVSGELFF
-	TRBV23-1	13	-	TRBJ2-7	TGCGCCAGCAGTCAATCTTGGGAGGACGAGCAGTACTTC	CASSQSWEDEQYF
-	TRBV28	15	TRBD2	TRBJ2-1	TGTGCCAGCAGAATTGGACTAGCGGGACGCAATGAGCAGTTCTTC	CASRIGLAGRNEQFF
-	TRBV28	14	-	TRBJ2-1	TGTGCCAGCAGTTTAGGGAGGCCCGTCAATGAGCAGTTCTTC	CASSLGRPVNEQFF
-	TRBV7-2	16	-	TRBJ2-7	TGTGCCAGCAGCTTAGCGCGTGGGGGGGCCCATCCCGAGCAGTACTTC	CASSLARGGAHPEQYF
-	TRBV5-1	15	-	TRBJ2-7	TGCGCCAGCACCGCTACAGGGTTGGGAACTTACGAGCAGTACTTC	CASTATGLGTYEQYF
-	TRBV5-6	12	-	TRBJ2-1	TGTGCCAGCAGAGGAGTTTGGGATGAGCAGTTCTTC	CASRGVWDEQFF
-	TRBV5-8	17	TRBD1	TRBJ2-6	TGTGCCAGCAGCCCGGCCTCGACAGGGGCTGGGGCCAACGTCCTGACTTTC	CASSPASTGAGANVLTF
-	TRBV7-2	16	-	TRBJ2-1	TGTGCCAGCAGCTTAGGGGGAGCAGGTAACTACAATGAGCAGTTCTTC	CASSLGGAGNYNEQFF
-	TRBV7-7	15	-	TRBJ1-4	TGTGCCAGCTCCCTCCGACAGGCCCCGGGTGAAAAACTGTTTTTT	CASSLRQAPGEKLFF
-	TRBV25-1	13	TRBD1	TRBJ2-7	TGTGCCAGCAGTGGGGACAGGCTTTACGAGCAGTACTTC	CASSGDRLYEQYF
-	TRBV7-2	16	TRBD2	TRBJ2-3	TGTGCCAGCAGCTTAGATCGCGGGGCCGGGAGGGATACGCAGTATTTT	CASSLDRGAGRDTQYF
-	TRBV4-1	16	-	TRBJ1-1	TGCGCCAGCAGCCAAGGTAGGGTACGGGGGGATGCTGAAGCTTTCTTT	CASSQGRVRGDAEAFF